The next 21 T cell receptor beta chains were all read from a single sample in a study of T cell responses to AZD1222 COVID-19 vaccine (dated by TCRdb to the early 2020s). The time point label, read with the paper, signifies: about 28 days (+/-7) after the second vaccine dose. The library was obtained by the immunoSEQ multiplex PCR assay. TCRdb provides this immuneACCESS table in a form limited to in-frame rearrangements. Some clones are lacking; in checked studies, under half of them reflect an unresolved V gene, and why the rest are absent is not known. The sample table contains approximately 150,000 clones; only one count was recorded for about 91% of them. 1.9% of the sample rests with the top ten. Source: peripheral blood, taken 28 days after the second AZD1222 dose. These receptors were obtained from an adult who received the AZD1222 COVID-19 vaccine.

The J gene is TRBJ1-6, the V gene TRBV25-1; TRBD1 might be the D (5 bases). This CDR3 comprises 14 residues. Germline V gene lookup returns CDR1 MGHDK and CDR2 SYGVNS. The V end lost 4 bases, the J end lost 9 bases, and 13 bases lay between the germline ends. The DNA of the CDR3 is TGTGCCAGCAGTGGGAACCACGGGGGTTCACCCCTCCACTTT. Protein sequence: CASSGNHGGSPLHF.

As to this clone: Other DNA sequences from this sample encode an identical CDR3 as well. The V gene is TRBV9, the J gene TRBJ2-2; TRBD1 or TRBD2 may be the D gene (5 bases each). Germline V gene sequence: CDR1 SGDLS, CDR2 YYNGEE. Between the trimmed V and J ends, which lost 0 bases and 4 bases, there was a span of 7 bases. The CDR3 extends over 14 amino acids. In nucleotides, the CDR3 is TGTGCCAGCAGCGTAGTTGGGGGCACCGGGGAGCTGTTTTTT. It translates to CASSVVGGTGELFF.

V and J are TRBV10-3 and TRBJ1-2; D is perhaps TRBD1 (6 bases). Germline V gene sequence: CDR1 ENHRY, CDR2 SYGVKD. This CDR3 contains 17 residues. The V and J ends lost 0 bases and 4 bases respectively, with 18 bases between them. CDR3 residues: CAISESTWDTFGYGYTF. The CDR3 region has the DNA TGTGCCATCAGTGAGTCGACGTGGGACACCTTCGGCTATGGCTACACCTTC.

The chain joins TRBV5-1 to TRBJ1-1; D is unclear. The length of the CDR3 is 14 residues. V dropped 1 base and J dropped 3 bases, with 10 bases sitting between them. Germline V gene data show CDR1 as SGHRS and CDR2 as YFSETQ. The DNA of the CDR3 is TGCGCCAGCAGCTTGAGGGTATCGGACACTGAAGCTTTCTTT. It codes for CASSLRVSDTEAFF.

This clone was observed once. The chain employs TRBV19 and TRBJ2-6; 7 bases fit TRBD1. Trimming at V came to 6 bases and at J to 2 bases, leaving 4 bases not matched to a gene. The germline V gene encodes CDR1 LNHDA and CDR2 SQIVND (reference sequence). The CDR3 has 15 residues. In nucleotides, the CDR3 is TGTGCCAGTAGCCGCGACAGGGCTGGGGCCAACGTCCTGACTTTC. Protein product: CASSRDRAGANVLTF.

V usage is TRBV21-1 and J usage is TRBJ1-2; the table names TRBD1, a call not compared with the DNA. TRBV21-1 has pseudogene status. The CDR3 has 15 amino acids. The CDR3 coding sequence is TGTGCCAGCAGCAAAGGACCGGGACATTTCTATGGCTACACCTTC. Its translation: CASSKGPGHFYGYTF.

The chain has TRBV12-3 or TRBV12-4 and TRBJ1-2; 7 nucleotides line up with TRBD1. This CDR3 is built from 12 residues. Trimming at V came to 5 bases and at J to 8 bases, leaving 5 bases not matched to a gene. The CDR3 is CASSVQGLGYTF. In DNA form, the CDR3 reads TGTGCCAGCAGTGTACAGGGGTTGGGCTACACCTTC.

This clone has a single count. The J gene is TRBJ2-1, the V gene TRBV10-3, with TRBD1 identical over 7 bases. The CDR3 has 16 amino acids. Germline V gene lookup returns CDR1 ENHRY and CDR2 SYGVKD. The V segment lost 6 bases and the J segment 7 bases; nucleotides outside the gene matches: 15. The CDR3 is CAIRDIRDRDGNEQFF. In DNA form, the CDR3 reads TGTGCCATCAGAGATATCCGGGACAGAGACGGGAATGAGCAGTTCTTC.

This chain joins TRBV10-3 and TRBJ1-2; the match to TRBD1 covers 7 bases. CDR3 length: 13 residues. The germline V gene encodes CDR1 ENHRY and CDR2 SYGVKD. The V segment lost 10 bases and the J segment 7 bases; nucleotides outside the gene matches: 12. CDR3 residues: CASLDREEGGYTF. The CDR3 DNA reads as TGTGCCAGCCTAGACAGGGAGGAGGGTGGCTACACCTTC.

CDR3 in DNA: TGTGCCAGCAGCTTACGGACAGGGGGCGCGACCGGGGAGCTGTTTTTT. As protein: CASSLRTGGATGELFF. This chain uses TRBV7-9 with TRBJ2-2; 11 nucleotides align to TRBD1. Trimming took 2 bases from V and 5 from J; bases not matched to a gene: 4. The germline V gene has CDR1 SEHNR and CDR2 FQNEAQ (reference sequence). The CDR3 runs to 16 residues.

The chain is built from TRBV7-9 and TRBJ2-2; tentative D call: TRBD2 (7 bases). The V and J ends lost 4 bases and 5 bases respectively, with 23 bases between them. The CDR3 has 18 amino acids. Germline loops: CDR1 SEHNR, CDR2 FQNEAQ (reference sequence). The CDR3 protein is CASSSRGGGAFWTGELFF. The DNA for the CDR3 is TGTGCCAGCAGCTCTAGGGGCGGGGGCGCATTTTGGACCGGGGAGCTGTTTTTT.

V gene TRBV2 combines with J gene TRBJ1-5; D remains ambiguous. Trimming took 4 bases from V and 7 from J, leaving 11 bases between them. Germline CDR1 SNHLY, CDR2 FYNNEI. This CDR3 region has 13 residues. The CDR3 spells CASSALKKQPQHF. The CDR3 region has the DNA TGTGCCAGCAGTGCTCTAAAAAAACAGCCCCAGCATTTT.

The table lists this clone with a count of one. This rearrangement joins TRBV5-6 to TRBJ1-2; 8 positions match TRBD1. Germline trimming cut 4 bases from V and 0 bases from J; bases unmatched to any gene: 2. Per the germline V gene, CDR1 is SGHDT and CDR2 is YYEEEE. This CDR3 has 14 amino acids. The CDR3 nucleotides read TGTGCCAGCAGCCGGACAGGGCCTAACTATGGCTACACCTTC. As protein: CASSRTGPNYGYTF.

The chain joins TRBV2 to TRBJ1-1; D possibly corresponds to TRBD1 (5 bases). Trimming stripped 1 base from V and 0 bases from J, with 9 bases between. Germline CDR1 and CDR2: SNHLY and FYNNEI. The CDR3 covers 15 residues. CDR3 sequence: CASSEGRQLNTEAFF. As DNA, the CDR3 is TGTGCCAGCAGTGAAGGAAGACAGCTGAACACTGAAGCTTTCTTT.

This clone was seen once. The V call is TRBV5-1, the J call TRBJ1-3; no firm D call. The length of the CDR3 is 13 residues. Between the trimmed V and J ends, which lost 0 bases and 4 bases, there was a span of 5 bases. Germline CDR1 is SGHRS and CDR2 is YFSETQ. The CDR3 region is CASSLDRGNTIYF. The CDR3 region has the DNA TGCGCCAGCAGCTTGGACCGGGGAAACACCATATATTTT.

CDR3 sequence reads: CASSPGYTIYF. The CDR3 DNA reads TGTGCCAGCTCACCCGGTTACACCATATATTTT. This sequence joins TRBV18 and TRBJ1-3; no firm D call. Germline lookup yields CDR1 KGHSH and CDR2 LQKENI. V lost 3 bases to trimming and J lost 8 bases, with 5 bases between them. The CDR3 totals 11 residues.

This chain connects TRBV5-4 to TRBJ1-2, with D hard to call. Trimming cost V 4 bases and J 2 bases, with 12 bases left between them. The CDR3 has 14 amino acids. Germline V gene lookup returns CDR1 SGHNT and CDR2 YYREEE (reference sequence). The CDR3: CASSPAGANYGYTF. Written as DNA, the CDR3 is TGTGCCAGCAGCCCCGCCGGTGCCAACTATGGCTACACCTTC.

The CDR3: CSVQRQSNSPLHF. Written as DNA, the CDR3 is TGCAGCGTCCAAAGACAGAGTAATTCACCCCTCCACTTT. V gene TRBV29-1 combines with J gene TRBJ1-6; possibly TRBD1 for D (5 bases). V gave up 6 bases and J gave up 6 bases, with 12 bases separating them. The CDR3 extends over 13 amino acids. Germline CDR1 is SQVTM and CDR2 is ANQGSEA. The full variable domain, its missing parts supplied by reference TRBV29-1 and TRBJ1-6, is SAVISQKPSRDICQRGTSLTIQCQVDSQVTMMFWYRQQPGQSLTLIATANQGSEATYESGFVIDKFPISRPNLTFSTLTVSNMSPEDSSIYLCSVQRQSNSPLHFGNGTRLTVT.

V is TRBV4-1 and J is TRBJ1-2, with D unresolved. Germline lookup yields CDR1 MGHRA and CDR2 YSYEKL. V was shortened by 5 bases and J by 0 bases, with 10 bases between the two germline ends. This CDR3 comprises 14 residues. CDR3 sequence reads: CASSTPGANYGYTF. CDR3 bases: TGCGCCAGCAGCACGCCCGGCGCTAACTATGGCTACACCTTC.

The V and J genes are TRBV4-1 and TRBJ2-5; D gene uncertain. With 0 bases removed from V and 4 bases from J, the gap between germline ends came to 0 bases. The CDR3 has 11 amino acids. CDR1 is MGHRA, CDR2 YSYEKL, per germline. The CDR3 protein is CASSQEETQYF. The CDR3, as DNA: TGCGCCAGCAGCCAAGAAGAGACCCAGTACTTC.

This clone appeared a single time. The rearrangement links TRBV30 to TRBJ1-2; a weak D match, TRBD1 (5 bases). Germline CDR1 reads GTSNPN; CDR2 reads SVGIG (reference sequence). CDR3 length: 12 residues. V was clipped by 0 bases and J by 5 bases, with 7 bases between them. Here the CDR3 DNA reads TGTGCCTGGAGTGTAACAGGTTATGGCTACACCTTC. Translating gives CAWSVTGYGYTF.